This TCR beta chain appears in the sequencing data of a study of blood T cell repertoires in COVID-19. Study-wide background: The origin of the acute and convalescent COVID-19 samples was the United States, Italy and Spain. PBMCs, B-cell-depleted T cells, or T cells were the source of the cDNA or gDNA that made up the material.

The germline V gene encodes CDR1 SGHAT and CDR2 FQNNGV. The CDR3 spans 16 residues. Trimming pared 5 bases from V and 2 bases from J, leaving 17 bases between. Repertoires were generated with immunoSEQ multiplex PCR, while TCRdb's copy carries only in-frame clones and drops some. The table has approximately 430,000 clones, approximately 90% seen once. The clonotype originates from a woman aged 30 to 39 with active or convalescent COVID-19. Sequencing input: peripheral blood. The chain combines TRBV11-2 with TRBJ2-3; D possibly corresponds to TRBD2 (6 bases). The CDR3 sequence is CASSPHLGGFTDTQYF. CDR3 nucleotides: TGTGCCAGCAGCCCCCACCTCGGGGGTTTCACAGATACGCAGTATTTT.